This T cell receptor (beta chain) was sequenced in a study of T cell changes during pregnancy in multiple sclerosis (dated by TCRdb to between 2018 and 2021). Notes on the research overall: The study examined how the T cell repertoire changed over the course of pregnancy in women with multiple sclerosis.

The germline V gene gives CDR1 as SGHRS and CDR2 as YFSETQ. The CDR3 covers 19 residues, taking in both the cysteine and the phenylalanine. Only CDR3 DNA is held: 57 bases, read in frame from base 1. The germline V and J ends show losses of 0 bases and 6 bases respectively, and no gene match explains 15 bases of the junction. Library construction relied on the immunoSEQ multiplex PCR assay. Not all clones reach the TCRdb copy of this immuneACCESS table, which keeps in-frame sequences only. Checked studies attribute under half of the gap to unresolved V genes and leave the rest unexplained. The sample table shows some 67,000 clones, and 91% are seen once. Together, the top ten hold roughly 2.1% of the sample. With regard to this clone: Its binding antigen is unknown. Base qualities were left out, and no much larger clone turns up one base away.

The rearrangement joined TRBV5-1 to TRBJ2-1; 10 bases in the middle match TRBD2. The receptor was isolated from a female donor with multiple sclerosis, enrolled in a pregnancy study. This specimen consisted of peripheral blood, obtained in the first trimester of pregnancy. In nucleotides, the sequence is TGCGCCAGCAGCTTGGACGGGGAGTCTAGCGGGAGATCGGGCAATGAGCAGTTCTTC. The resulting protein is CASSLDGESSGRSGNEQFF.